Presented here are 29 T cell receptor beta chains from one specimen sequenced in a study of cytomegalovirus exposure and HLA in healthy donors. Primers for the PCR totalled 60 Vbeta and 13 Jbeta. The method was immunoSEQ multiplex PCR; TCRdb's version includes in-frame clones alone and lacks a portion of them. This table holds some 120,000 clones, roughly 69% found once. The material sequenced was PBMCs. Receptors were obtained from a woman between 35 and 50 years old in good health and CMV-seropositive.

The V call is TRBV5-5, the J call TRBJ2-7; tentative D call: TRBD1 (6 bases). Germline CDR1 is SGHKS and CDR2 is YYEKEE (reference sequence). The CDR3 loop spans 13 amino acids. The ends were cut back, 0 bases at V and 4 bases at J, with 8 bases in the middle. The DNA for the CDR3 is TGTGCCAGCAGCTTGGCGGGACATTACGAGCAGTACTTC. It yields the protein CASSLAGHYEQYF.

V and J are TRBV21-1 and TRBJ1-1; the table calls TRBD1, which could not be checked here. TRBV21-1 is listed as a pseudogene. This CDR3 is built from 14 residues. The DNA of the CDR3 is TGTGCCAGCAGCAACTACAGGGGGCGCACTGAAGCTTTCTTT. This encodes CASSNYRGRTEAFF.

The chain's CDR3 is CASLGGFGYSTVSEQFF. The CDR3 coding sequence is TGTGCCAGCTTAGGGGGTTTCGGGTATTCCACCGTCAGTGAGCAGTTCTTC. The chain links TRBV7-9 to TRBJ2-1, with D perhaps matching TRBD1 (6 bases). Trimming removed 8 bases at V and 9 bases at J, with 29 bases between. CDR1 and CDR2 (germline): SEHNR, FQNEAQ (reference sequence). CDR3 size: 17 residues. Supplemented by reference TRBV7-9 and TRBJ2-1, the full variable domain reads DTGVSQNPRHKITKRGQNVTFRCDPISEHNRLYWYRQTLGQGPEFLTYFQNEAQLEKSRLLSDRFSAERPKGSFSTLEIQRTEQGDSAMYLCASLGGFGYSTVSEQFFGPGTRLTVL.

The J gene is TRBJ2-1, the V gene TRBV7-2; 7 bases fit TRBD2. J lost 4 bases, V lost 5 bases, and 8 bases had no gene match. CDR3 length: 15 residues. Germline lookup yields CDR1 SGHTA and CDR2 FQGNSA. The CDR3 reads CASSLSLADYNEQFF. The CDR3 DNA sequence: TGTGCCAGCAGCCTGAGCCTAGCGGATTACAATGAGCAGTTCTTC.

Here the CDR3 reads CASSGQGVMEGAPTDTQYF. In nucleotides, the CDR3 is TGTGCCAGCAGTGGACAGGGGGTTATGGAGGGAGCTCCCACAGATACGCAGTATTTT. V is TRBV6-1 and J is TRBJ2-3; 9 bases align to TRBD1. Germline V gives CDR1 MNHNS, CDR2 SASEGT. The CDR3 length is 19 residues. V gave up 4 bases and J gave up 2 bases; unmatched junction bases: 16.

The genes are TRBV2 and TRBJ2-2; 10 bases agree with TRBD2. CDR3 length: 16 residues. Germline CDR1 is SNHLY and CDR2 is FYNNEI. The trim removed 10 bases at V and 1 base at J, leaving 9 bases unmatched. CDR3 in amino acids: CATTKREGMNTGELFF. The CDR3, as DNA: TGTGCCACCACTAAGCGGGAGGGGATGAACACCGGGGAGCTGTTTTTT.

This sequence joins TRBV7-8 and TRBJ1-5; 8 nucleotides agree with TRBD1. This CDR3 is built from 15 residues. Germline lookup yields CDR1 SGHVS and CDR2 FQNEAQ. Trimming took 7 bases from V and 1 from J; bases not matched to a gene: 6. The CDR3: CASTGGTGSNQPQHF. The CDR3 DNA is TGTGCCAGCACCGGAGGGACAGGAAGCAATCAGCCCCAGCATTTT.

The chain joins TRBV7-7 to TRBJ2-3; D is unresolved. The CDR3 is 15 amino acids. Trimming left V 7 bases short and J 0 bases short, with 14 bases between. Germline CDR1 SSHAT, CDR2 FNYEAQ (reference sequence). As DNA, the CDR3 is TGTGCCAGCACCGCCACTACAACTAGCACAGATACGCAGTATTTT. As protein: CASTATTTSTDTQYF.

This clone appeared a few times. Other DNA sequences of this sample code for an identical CDR3. This chain joins TRBV9 and TRBJ2-3, with TRBD2 matching over 7 bases. Germline CDR1 and CDR2: SGDLS and YYNGEE. There are 14 residues in the CDR3. J lost 2 bases, V lost 0 bases, and 0 bases had no gene match. DNA of the CDR3: TGTGCCAGCAGCGTAGGACTAGCCACAGATACGCAGTATTTT. This sequence encodes CASSVGLATDTQYF.

The rearrangement links TRBV28 to TRBJ2-2; D might be TRBD2 (5 bases). The V end lost 2 bases, the J end lost 1 base, and 11 bases lay between the germline ends. The CDR3 length is 16 residues. The germline V gene has CDR1 MDHEN and CDR2 SYDVKM. CDR3 in DNA: TGTGCCAGCAGTTTACTTCCCCGGGGGAACACCGGGGAGCTGTTTTTT. Translation gives CASSLLPRGNTGELFF. Based on the CDR3 plus reference TRBV28 and TRBJ2-2, the full variable domain is DVKVTQSSRYLVKRTGEKVFLECVQDMDHENMFWYRQDPGLGLRLIYFSYDVKMKEKGDIPEGYSVSREKKERFSLILESASTNQTSMYLCASSLLPRGNTGELFFGEGSRLTVL.

V and J are TRBV11-1 and TRBJ2-2, with a weak D call TRBD2 (6 bases). Germline CDR1 reads SGHAT; CDR2 reads FQDESV (reference sequence). Trimming took off 5 bases at V and 5 bases at J, with 15 bases between the two ends. CDR3 length: 15 amino acids. As DNA, the CDR3 is TGTGCCAGCAGCGCGAGAGGGGCGGGAACCGGGGAGCTGTTTTTT. Translated, it gives CASSARGAGTGELFF. The complete variable domain, with remaining parts taken from reference TRBV11-1 and TRBJ2-2, reads EAEVAQSPRYKITEKSQAVAFWCDPISGHATLYWYRQILGQGPELLVQFQDESVVDDSQLPKDRFSAERLKGVDSTLKIQPAELGDSAMYLCASSARGAGTGELFFGEGSRLTVL.

The rearrangement uses TRBV4-1 and TRBJ2-7, with D unclear. CDR3 length equals 15 residues. The germline V gene has CDR1 MGHRA and CDR2 YSYEKL. Trimming pared 0 bases from V and 0 bases from J, leaving 9 bases between. The CDR3 nucleotides are TGCGCCAGCAGCCAAGACGCCCTGAGCTCCTACGAGCAGTACTTC. Residues: CASSQDALSSYEQYF.

This clone was counted between two and nine times. V is TRBV4-1 and J is TRBJ2-2, with 11 bases lining up with TRBD2. The CDR3 is 16 residues long. Germline CDR1 is MGHRA and CDR2 is YSYEKL. Trimming took 4 bases from V and 6 from J; bases not matched to a gene: 7. CDR3 sequence: CASSPTSGIEPGELFF. As DNA, the CDR3 is TGCGCCAGCAGCCCGACTAGCGGGATAGAGCCCGGGGAGCTGTTTTTT.

The chain couples TRBV7-2 to TRBJ1-1; D perhaps matches TRBD1 (5 bases). V was pared by 0 bases and J by 8 bases, with 16 bases between. From germline, CDR1 is SGHTA and CDR2 FQGNSA. The CDR3 is 15 amino acids. CDR3 region: CASSLASRDFGEAFF. For the CDR3, the DNA is TGTGCCAGCAGCTTAGCTTCTCGGGACTTCGGGGAAGCTTTCTTT.

The V gene is TRBV6-5, the J gene TRBJ2-5; D possibly corresponds to TRBD2 (5 bases). The J call may be incorrect, as the DNA end agrees better with TRBJ2-7. Germline loops: CDR1 MNHEY, CDR2 SVGAGI. The CDR3 loop spans 16 amino acids. The CDR3: CASSYSTIRGSYEQYF. The CDR3 nucleotides are TGTGCCAGCAGTTACTCGACTATCCGCGGGTCCTACGAGCAGTACTTC.

This clone has only one observation. The J gene is TRBJ2-1, the V gene TRBV29-1, with D possibly TRBD2 on 5 matching bases. CDR1 is SQVTM, CDR2 ANQGSEA, per germline. The CDR3 is 11 amino acids. Trimming shortened V by 6 bases and J by 6 bases, and 9 bases separated the two germline ends. CDR3 residues: CSVLDFNEQFF. CDR3 sequence (DNA): TGCAGCGTCTTGGACTTCAATGAGCAGTTCTTC.

The V gene is TRBV9, the J gene TRBJ1-2, with a tentative D call TRBD1 (6 bases). The V gene lost 3 bases and the J gene lost 7 bases, with 22 bases spanning the gap. The CDR3 is made up of 16 amino acids. Germline loops: CDR1 SGDLS, CDR2 YYNGEE. The CDR3 sequence is CASSAQTRTGQSGYTF. The DNA of the CDR3 is TGTGCCAGCAGCGCTCAAACTCGAACAGGGCAGAGTGGCTACACCTTC.

The chain has TRBV18 and TRBJ2-5, with D possibly TRBD2 on 6 matching bases. The CDR3 is made up of 14 amino acids. Trimming took off 0 bases at V and 9 bases at J, with 14 bases between the two ends. Germline assignment: CDR1 KGHSH and CDR2 LQKENI. CDR3 sequence reads: CASSPPGTPSSQYF. The CDR3 DNA follows: TGTGCCAGCTCACCACCTGGGACTCCCTCGTCCCAGTACTTC.

The CDR3 here is CASSLGSIQYF. The CDR3 DNA sequence: TGTGCCAGCAGTCTCGGGAGCATTCAGTACTTC. The chain joins TRBV27 to TRBJ2-4, with D tentatively TRBD2 (6 bases). CDR1 is MNHEY, CDR2 SMNVEV, per germline (reference sequence). The length of the CDR3 is 11 residues. V was trimmed by 5 bases and J by 9 bases, leaving 8 bases between them.

The rearrangement links TRBV6-5 to TRBJ1-6; D uncertain. CDR3 length: 14 residues. The V gene's germline CDR1 is MNHEY and CDR2 SVGAGI. The ends were cut back, 5 bases at V and 9 bases at J, with 14 bases in the middle. CDR3 sequence: CASSRVSWVSPLHF. The CDR3 DNA reads as TGTGCCAGCAGTCGGGTCTCATGGGTTTCACCCCTCCACTTT.

The chain links TRBV18 to TRBJ2-5; D remains ambiguous. This CDR3 region has 13 residues. Germline loops: CDR1 KGHSH, CDR2 LQKENI. V was trimmed by 9 bases and J by 1 base, leaving 12 bases between them. In nucleotides, the CDR3 is TGTGCCAGTTTCACTACGGCCCAAGAGACCCAGTACTTC. It is translated as CASFTTAQETQYF.

The rearrangement uses TRBV14 and TRBJ1-2; D remains ambiguous. This CDR3 comprises 15 residues. V was pared by 3 bases and J by 0 bases, with 11 bases between. The germline V gene has CDR1 SGHDN and CDR2 FVKESK. The CDR3 sequence: CASSHLDTANYGYTF. The CDR3 coding sequence is TGTGCCAGCAGCCACTTAGATACAGCTAACTATGGCTACACCTTC.

V and J are TRBV19 and TRBJ2-2; 7 bases agree with TRBD1. CDR3 length: 15 amino acids. Germline V gene data show CDR1 as LNHDA and CDR2 as SQIVND (reference sequence). V lost 7 bases to trimming and J lost 5 bases; unmatched junction nucleotides: 10. The DNA of the CDR3 is TGTGCCAGTACCAGGGACAGACGCGAGACCGGGGAGCTGTTTTTT. Amino acid sequence: CASTRDRRETGELFF.

A single count supports this clone. This sequence joins TRBV5-1 and TRBJ1-3; tentative D call: TRBD1 (5 bases). This CDR3 has 16 residues. The V gene lost 0 bases and the J gene lost 0 bases, with 10 bases spanning the gap. The germline CDR1 and CDR2 sequences are SGHRS and YFSETQ. CDR3 bases: TGCGCCAGCAGCTTGGGTTTTGACAGCTCTGGAAACACCATATATTTT. Its translation: CASSLGFDSSGNTIYF.

The chain uses TRBV27 and TRBJ2-2, with 10 nucleotides matching TRBD1. Germline lookup yields CDR1 MNHEY and CDR2 SMNVEV (reference sequence). V gave up 5 bases and J gave up 6 bases; unmatched junction bases: 9. This CDR3 spans 16 amino acids. As DNA, the CDR3 is TGTGCCAGCAGTGCCCGGGACAGGGGACGTGCCGGGGAGCTGTTTTTT. Translated, it gives CASSARDRGRAGELFF.

This chain links TRBV10-1 with TRBJ2-7, with 7 bases matching TRBD1. After removal of 6 bases from V and 0 bases from J, the junction contained 14 bases not matched to a gene. Germline CDR1 is WNHNN and CDR2 is SYGVQD (reference sequence). The CDR3 sequence is 17 residues long. In nucleotides, the CDR3 is TGCGCCAGCAGCGCCGTCGAACAGGGGACAAGCTCCTACGAGCAGTACTTC. It yields the protein CASSAVEQGTSSYEQYF.

The CDR3, as DNA: TGTGCCAGCAGCCGGGTAGGGGGTATAGCTGAAGCTTTCTTT. The encoded protein is CASSRVGGIAEAFF. The chain links TRBV4-2 to TRBJ1-1; TRBD1 is a possible D gene (6 bases). V was shortened by 4 bases and J by 6 bases, with 15 bases between the two germline ends. The CDR3 runs to 14 residues. Germline V gives CDR1 LGHNA, CDR2 YNFKEQ.

The CDR3 loop is CASSHRGTGKLFF. CDR3 coding DNA: TGTGCCAGCAGCCATAGGGGGACAGGAAAACTGTTTTTT. The V and J genes are TRBV4-2 and TRBJ1-4; 8 nucleotides agree with TRBD1. CDR1 and CDR2 from the germline V gene are LGHNA and YNFKEQ. This CDR3 spans 13 amino acids. Trimming at V came to 3 bases and at J to 10 bases, leaving 4 bases not matched to a gene.

The chain combines TRBV11-2 with TRBJ2-3; D not resolved. V dropped 1 base and J dropped 2 bases, with 10 bases sitting between them. The length of the CDR3 is 15 residues. The V gene's germline CDR1 is SGHAT and CDR2 FQNNGV. The DNA of the CDR3 is TGTGCCAGCAGCTTAGCCGGGTCTTTCACAGATACGCAGTATTTT. Translation gives CASSLAGSFTDTQYF.